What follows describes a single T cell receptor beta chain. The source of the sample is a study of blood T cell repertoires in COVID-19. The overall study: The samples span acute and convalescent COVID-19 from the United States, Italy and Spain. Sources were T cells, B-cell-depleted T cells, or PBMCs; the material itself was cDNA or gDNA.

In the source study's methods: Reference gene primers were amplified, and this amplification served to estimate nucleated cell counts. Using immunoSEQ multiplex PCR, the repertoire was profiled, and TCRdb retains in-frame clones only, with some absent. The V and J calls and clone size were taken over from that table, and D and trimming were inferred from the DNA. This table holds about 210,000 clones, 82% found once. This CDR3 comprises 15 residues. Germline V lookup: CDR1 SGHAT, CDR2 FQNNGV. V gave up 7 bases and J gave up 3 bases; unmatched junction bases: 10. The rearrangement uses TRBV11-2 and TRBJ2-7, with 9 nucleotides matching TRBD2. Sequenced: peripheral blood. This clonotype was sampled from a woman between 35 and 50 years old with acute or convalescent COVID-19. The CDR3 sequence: CASTLSGSAYYEQYF. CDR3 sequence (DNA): TGTGCCAGCACTCTTAGCGGGAGCGCCTACTACGAGCAGTACTTC.